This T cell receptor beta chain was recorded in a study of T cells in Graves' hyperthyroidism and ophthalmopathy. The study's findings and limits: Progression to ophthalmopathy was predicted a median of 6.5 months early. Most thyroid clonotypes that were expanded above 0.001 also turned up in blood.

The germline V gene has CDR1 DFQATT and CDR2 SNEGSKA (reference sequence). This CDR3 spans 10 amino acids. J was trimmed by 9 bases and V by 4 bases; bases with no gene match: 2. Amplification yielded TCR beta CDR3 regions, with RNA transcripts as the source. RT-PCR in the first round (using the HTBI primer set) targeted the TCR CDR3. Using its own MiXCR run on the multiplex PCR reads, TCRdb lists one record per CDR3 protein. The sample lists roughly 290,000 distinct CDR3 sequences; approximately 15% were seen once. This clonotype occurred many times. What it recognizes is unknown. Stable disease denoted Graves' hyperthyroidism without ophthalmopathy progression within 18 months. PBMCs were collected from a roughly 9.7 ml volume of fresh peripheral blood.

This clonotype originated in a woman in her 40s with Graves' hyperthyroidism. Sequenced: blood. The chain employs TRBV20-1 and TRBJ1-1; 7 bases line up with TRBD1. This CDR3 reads CSATGQKAFF. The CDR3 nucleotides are TGCAGTGCTACGGGACAGAAAGCTTTCTTT.